This TCR beta chain came from a study of blood T cells in healthy people across ages. It was with a sample-barcoded 5' primer and a J-beta primer mix that a second PCR of roughly 6 to 12 cycles was run. Per-sample output comprised a minimum of 2.5 million paired-end reads containing CDR3. Each CDR3 protein gets one entry after TCRdb re-called the 5' RACE reads with MiXCR. The sample lists 1,800,000 or so distinct CDR3 sequences; 30% to 40% were seen once. Each donor was a healthy Caucasian individual from Russia, aged about 6 to 100. RNA extraction gave at least 5 micrograms of total RNA per sample. This clonotype was seen more than once but under ten times. The antigen remains undetermined. General study findings and limits: Possibly, changes in expanded clonotypes were confounded because donor CMV status was unknown.

The sequenced sample consisted of blood. This receptor was obtained from a human donor in good health.

CDR3 DNA sequence: TGCGCCAGCAGCCTTTCACCGGGACAGGGCTATGGCTACACCTTC. Translating gives CASSLSPGQGYGYTF. The chain recombines TRBV4-3 with TRBJ1-2, with 9 nucleotides matching TRBD1. Germline V gene data show CDR1 as LGHNA and CDR2 as YSLEER. The CDR3 has 15 amino acids. Losses at the gene ends were 4 bases for V and 4 bases for J; bases not matched to a gene: 7.